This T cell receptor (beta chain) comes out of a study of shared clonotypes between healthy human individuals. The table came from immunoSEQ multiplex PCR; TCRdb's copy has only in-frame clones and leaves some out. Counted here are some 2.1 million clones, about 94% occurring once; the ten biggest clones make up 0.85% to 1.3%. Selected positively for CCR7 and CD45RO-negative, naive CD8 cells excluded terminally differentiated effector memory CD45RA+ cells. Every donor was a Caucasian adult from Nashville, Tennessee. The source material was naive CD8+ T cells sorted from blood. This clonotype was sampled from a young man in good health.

The CDR3 reads CASSPTGPHEQYF. The CDR3 nucleotides read TGTGCCAGCAGTCCAACAGGGCCCCACGAGCAGTACTTC. The gene calls are TRBV11-2 and TRBJ2-7, with a weak D call TRBD1 (6 bases). The CDR3 has 13 amino acids. Germline CDR1 and CDR2: SGHAT and FQNNGV. Trimming left V 6 bases short and J 5 bases short, with 14 bases between.